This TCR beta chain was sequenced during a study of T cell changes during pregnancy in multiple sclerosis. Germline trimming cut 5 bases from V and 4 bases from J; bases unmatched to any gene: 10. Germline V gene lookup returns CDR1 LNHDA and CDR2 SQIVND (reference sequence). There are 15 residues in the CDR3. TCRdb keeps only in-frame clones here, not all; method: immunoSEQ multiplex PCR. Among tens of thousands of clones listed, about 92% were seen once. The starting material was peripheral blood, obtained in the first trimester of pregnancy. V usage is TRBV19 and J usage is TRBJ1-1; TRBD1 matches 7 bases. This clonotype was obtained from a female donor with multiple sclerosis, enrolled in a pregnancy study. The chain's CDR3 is CASSSLDRESTEAFF. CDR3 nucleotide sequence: TGTGCCAGTAGTTCCCTCGACAGGGAGTCCACTGAAGCTTTCTTT.